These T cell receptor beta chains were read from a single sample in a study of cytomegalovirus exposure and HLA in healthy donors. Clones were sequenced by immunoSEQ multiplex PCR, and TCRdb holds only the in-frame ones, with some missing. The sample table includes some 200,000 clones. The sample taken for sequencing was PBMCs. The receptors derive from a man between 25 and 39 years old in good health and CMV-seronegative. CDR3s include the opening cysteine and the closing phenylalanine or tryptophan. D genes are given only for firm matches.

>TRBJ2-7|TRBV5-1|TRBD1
TGCGCCAGCAGCATCGAGGGGACAGCTACTTCCTACGAGCAGTACTTC
CASSIEGTATSYEQYF
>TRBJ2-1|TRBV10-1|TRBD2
TGCGCCAGCAGCTTCAGCGGGAGTAGGGACAATGAGCAGTTCTTC
CASSFSGSRDNEQFF
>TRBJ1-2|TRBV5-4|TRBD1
TGTGCCAGCAGCAGGCGGGACAGGGAAGAAGGCTACACCTTC
CASSRRDREEGYTF
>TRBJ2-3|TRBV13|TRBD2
TGTGCCAGCAGCTTAGGGACTAGCGGCGGCACAGATACGCAGTATTTT
CASSLGTSGGTDTQYF
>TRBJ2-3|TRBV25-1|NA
TGTGCCAGCAGTGACCTATTGCGCGGGAATACGCAGTATTTT
CASSDLLRGNTQYF
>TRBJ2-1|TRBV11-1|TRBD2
TGTGCCAGCAGCTTAGGGGGACTAGCGGGATTCAATGAGCAGTTCTTC
CASSLGGLAGFNEQFF
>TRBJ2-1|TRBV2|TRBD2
TGTGCCAGCCTCACCGGGACCTTTCAAACAGCGGGGGGACAGTTCTTC
CASLTGTFQTAGGQFF
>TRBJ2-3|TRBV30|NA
TGTGCCTGGAGTGTACTAGCCGGGGATACGCAGTATTTT
CAWSVLAGDTQYF
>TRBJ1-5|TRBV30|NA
TGTGCCTGGAATACAGGGAATAGCAATCAGCCCCAGCATTTT
CAWNTGNSNQPQHF
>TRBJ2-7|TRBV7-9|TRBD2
TGTGCCAGCAGCCCCCGGGGGGATAACTACGAGCAGTACTTC
CASSPRGDNYEQYF
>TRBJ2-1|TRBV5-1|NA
TGCGCCAGCAGCCCGACCGTGGGTAGCGGCAATGAGCAGTTCTTC
CASSPTVGSGNEQFF
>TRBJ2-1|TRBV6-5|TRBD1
TGTGCCACCAAGTGGAGCCCCGACAGGGTTTATGAGCAGTTCTTC
CATKWSPDRVYEQFF
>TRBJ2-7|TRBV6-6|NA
TGTGCCAGCAGTTATTATACAGGGACCTCCTACGAGCAGTACTTC
CASSYYTGTSYEQYF
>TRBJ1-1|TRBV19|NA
TGTGCCAGTAGGAATAATCTAGACAGTGAAGCTTTCTTT
CASRNNLDSEAFF
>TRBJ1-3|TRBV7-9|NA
TGTGCCAGCAGCCATCAAACCGGGGGGTGGGGAAACACCATATATTTT
CASSHQTGGWGNTIYF
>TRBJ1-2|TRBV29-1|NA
TGCAGCGGGGGGAAGGGCGCAGGGGACTATGGCTACACCTTC
CSGGKGAGDYGYTF
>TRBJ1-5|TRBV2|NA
TGTGCCAGCAGTGATCCGTATAGCAATCAGCCCCAGCATTTT
CASSDPYSNQPQHF